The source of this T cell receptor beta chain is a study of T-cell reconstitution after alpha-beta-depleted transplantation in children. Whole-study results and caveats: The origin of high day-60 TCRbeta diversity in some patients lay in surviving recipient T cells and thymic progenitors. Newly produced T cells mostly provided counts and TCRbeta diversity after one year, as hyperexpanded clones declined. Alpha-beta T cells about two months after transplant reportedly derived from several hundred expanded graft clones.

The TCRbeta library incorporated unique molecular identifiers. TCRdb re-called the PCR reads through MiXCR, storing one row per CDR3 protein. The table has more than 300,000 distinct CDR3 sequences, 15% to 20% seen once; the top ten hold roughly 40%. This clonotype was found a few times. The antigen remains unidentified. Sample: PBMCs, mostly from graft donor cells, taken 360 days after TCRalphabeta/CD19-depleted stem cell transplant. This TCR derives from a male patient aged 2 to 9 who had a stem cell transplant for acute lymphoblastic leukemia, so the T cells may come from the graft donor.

The CDR3 protein is CASSSMGVTEAFF. The CDR3 bases are TGTGCCAGCAGCTCAATGGGGGTCACTGAAGCTTTCTTT. The V and J genes are TRBV7-9 and TRBJ1-1, with D maybe TRBD1 (5 bases). Per the germline V gene, CDR1 is SEHNR and CDR2 is FQNEAQ (reference sequence). The CDR3 sequence is 13 residues long. V shed 4 bases and J shed 4 bases, with 10 bases lying between them.